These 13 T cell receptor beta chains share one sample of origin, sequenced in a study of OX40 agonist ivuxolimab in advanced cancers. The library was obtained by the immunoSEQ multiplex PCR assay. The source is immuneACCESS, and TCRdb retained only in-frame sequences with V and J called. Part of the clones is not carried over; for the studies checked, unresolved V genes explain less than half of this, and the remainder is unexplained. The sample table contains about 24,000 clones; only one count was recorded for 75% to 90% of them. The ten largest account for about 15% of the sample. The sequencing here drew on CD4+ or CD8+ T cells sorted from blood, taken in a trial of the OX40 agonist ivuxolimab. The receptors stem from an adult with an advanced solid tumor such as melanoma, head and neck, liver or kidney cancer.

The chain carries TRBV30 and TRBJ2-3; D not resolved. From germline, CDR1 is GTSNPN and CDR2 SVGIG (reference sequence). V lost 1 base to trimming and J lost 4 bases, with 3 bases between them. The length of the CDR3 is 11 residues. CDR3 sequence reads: CAWSEADTQYF. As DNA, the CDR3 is TGTGCCTGGAGTGAGGCAGATACGCAGTATTTT.

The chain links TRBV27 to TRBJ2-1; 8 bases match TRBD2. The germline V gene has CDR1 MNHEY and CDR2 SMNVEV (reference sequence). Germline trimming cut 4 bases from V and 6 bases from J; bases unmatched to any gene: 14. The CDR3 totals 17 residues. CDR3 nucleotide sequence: TGTGCCAGCAGTTCCCTTGTTGGAGCGGGAGTTGGCAATGAGCAGTTCTTC. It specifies CASSSLVGAGVGNEQFF.

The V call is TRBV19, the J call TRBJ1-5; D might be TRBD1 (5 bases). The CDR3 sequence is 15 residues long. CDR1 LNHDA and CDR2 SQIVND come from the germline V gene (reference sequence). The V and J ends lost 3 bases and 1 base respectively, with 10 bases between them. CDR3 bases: TGTGCCAGTAGTATTTCAGGGCCGAGCAATCAGCCCCAGCATTTT. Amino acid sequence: CASSISGPSNQPQHF.

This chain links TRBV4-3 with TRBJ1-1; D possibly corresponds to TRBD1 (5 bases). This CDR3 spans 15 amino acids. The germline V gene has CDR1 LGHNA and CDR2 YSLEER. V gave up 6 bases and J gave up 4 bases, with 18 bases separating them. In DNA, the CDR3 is TGCGCCAGCAGTCCGGGACCCCGCACGGGCACTGAAGCTTTCTTT. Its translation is CASSPGPRTGTEAFF.

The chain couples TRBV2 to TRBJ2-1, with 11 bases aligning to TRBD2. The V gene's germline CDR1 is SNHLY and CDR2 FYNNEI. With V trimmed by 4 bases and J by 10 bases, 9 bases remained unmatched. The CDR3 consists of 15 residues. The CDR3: CASSVGGTSGLEQFF. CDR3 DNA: TGTGCCAGCAGTGTAGGCGGGACTAGCGGACTAGAGCAGTTCTTC.

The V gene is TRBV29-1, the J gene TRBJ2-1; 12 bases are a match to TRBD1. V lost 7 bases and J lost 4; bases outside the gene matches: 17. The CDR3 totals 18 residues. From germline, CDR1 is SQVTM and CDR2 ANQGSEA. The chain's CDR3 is CSARDRGHGGAKYNEQFF. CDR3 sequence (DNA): TGCAGCGCCCGGGACAGGGGGCACGGCGGGGCCAAGTACAATGAGCAGTTCTTC.

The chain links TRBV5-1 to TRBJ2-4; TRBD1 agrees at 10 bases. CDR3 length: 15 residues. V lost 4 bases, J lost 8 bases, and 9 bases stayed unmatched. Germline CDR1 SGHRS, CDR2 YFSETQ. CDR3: CASSPTGGQGDIQYF. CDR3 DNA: TGCGCCAGCAGCCCGACAGGGGGCCAAGGAGACATTCAGTACTTC.

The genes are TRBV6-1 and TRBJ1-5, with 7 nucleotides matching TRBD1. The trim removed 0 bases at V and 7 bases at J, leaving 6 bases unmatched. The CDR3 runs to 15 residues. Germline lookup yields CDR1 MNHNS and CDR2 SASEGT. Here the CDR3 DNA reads TGTGCCAGCAGTGAAGCGGGACAGCAAAACCAGCCCCAGCATTTT. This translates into CASSEAGQQNQPQHF.

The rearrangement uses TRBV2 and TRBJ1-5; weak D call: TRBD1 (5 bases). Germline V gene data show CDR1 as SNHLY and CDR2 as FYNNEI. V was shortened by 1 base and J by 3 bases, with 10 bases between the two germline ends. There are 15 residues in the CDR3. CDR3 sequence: CASSEVRGTNQPQHF. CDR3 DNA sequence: TGTGCCAGCAGTGAAGTCCGGGGCACCAATCAGCCCCAGCATTTT.

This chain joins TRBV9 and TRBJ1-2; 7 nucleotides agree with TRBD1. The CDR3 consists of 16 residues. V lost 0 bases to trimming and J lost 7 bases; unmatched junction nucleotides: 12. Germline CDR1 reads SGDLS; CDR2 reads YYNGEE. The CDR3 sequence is CASSVDANRGGGGYTF. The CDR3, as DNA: TGTGCCAGCAGCGTAGACGCCAATCGAGGGGGCGGTGGCTACACCTTC. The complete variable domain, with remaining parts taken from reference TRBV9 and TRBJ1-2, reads DSGVTQTPKHLITATGQRVTLRCSPRSGDLSVYWYQQSLDQGLQFLIQYYNGEERAKGNILERFSAQQFPDLHSELNLSSLELGDSALYFCASSVDANRGGGGYTFGSGTRLTVV.

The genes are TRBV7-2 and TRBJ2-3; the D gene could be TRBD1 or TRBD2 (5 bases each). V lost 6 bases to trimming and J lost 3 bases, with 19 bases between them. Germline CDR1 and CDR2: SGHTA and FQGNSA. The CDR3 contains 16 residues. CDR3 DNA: TGTGCCAGCAGGCGTGACAGCGGCGTTGGAACAGATACGCAGTATTTT. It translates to CASRRDSGVGTDTQYF.

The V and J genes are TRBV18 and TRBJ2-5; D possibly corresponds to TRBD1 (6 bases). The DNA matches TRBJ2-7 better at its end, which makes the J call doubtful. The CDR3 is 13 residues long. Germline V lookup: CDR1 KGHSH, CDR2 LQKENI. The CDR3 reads CASSPLDSYEQYF. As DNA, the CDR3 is TGTGCCAGCTCACCGCTGGACAGTTACGAGCAGTACTTC.

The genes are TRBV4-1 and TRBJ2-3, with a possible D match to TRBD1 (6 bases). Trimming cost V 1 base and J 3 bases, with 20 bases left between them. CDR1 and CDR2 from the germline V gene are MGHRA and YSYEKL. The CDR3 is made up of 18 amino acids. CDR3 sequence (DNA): TGCGCCAGCAGCCAAGTAGGAAGGGTCAGGGGTGATACAGATACGCAGTATTTT. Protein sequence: CASSQVGRVRGDTDTQYF.